This T cell receptor beta chain originates from a study of regulatory T cells. Comment on this clone: The antigen is undetermined.

Per the germline V gene, CDR1 is SGHAT and CDR2 is FQNNGV. The CDR3 length is 15 residues. V lost 4 bases and J lost 6, with 17 bases in between. The primer mix had 52 TRBV and 13 TRBJ primers. Measured with immunoSEQ multiplex PCR; TCRdb has only the in-frame clones, and not every one. The data hold about 23,000 clones, with about 88% observed a single time. A couple of CD3G-deficient patients had more severe autoimmunity; all had some. Patients aged 2 to 39 years had fewer naive and more memory CD4+ and CD8+ T cells. CD4+ T cells were divided by sorting: CD25-high CD127-low Tregs, CD25-low CD127-high conventional cells. General study findings and limits: Hydrophobic residues at CDR3 positions 6 and 7 were enriched in conventional CD4+ T cells of CD3G-deficient patients. In patients, unique TRB V-J pairs were restricted and V/J usage skewed, especially in Tregs.

The sample comprised conventional CD4+ T cells sorted from blood. The sequence was obtained from a child under 18 with CD3G deficiency. The chain carries TRBV11-2 and TRBJ2-3; either TRBD1 or TRBD2 may fit D (5 bases each). The CDR3 protein is CASSSGTVGRDTQYF. CDR3 nucleotides: TGTGCCAGCAGCTCCGGGACGGTGGGAAGGGATACGCAGTATTTT.